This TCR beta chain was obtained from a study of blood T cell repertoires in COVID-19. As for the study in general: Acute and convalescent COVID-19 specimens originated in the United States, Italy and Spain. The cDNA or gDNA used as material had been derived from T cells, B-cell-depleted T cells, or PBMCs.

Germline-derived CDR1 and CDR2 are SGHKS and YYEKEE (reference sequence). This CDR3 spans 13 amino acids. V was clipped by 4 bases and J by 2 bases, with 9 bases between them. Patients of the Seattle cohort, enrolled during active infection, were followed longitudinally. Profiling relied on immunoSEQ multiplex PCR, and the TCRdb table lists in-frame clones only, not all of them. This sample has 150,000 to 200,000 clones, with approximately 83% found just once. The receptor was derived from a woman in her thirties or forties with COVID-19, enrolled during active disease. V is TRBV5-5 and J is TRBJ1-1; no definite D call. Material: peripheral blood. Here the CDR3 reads CASSLTSNTEAFF. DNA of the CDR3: TGTGCCAGCAGCCTGACATCTAACACTGAAGCTTTCTTT.